The 15 T cell receptor beta chains listed next were all sequenced from one sample in a study of T cell changes during pregnancy in multiple sclerosis. This table comes from immunoSEQ multiplex PCR, and its TCRdb copy is limited to in-frame clones, with some not included. The data hold roughly 110,000 clones, with roughly 90% observed a single time. The source material was peripheral blood, sampled in the third trimester of pregnancy. The receptors derive from a female donor in good health, enrolled as a control in a pregnancy study.

V is TRBV11-3 and J is TRBJ2-3; D unclear. The CDR3 runs 12 residues. Between the trimmed V and J ends, which lost 3 bases and 2 bases, there was a span of 3 bases. Germline V lookup: CDR1 SGHNT, CDR2 YENEEA. The CDR3 bases are TGTGCCAGCAGCTTGGCCACAGATACGCAGTATTTT. Translation: CASSLATDTQYF.

V gene TRBV5-1 combines with J gene TRBJ1-1, with no clear D. CDR3 length: 14 amino acids. The V end lost 4 bases, the J end lost 3 bases, and 13 bases lay between the germline ends. The germline V gene encodes CDR1 SGHRS and CDR2 YFSETQ. The CDR3 here is CASSQDPGDTEAFF. The DNA of the CDR3 is TGCGCCAGCAGCCAGGACCCGGGAGACACTGAAGCTTTCTTT.

This chain joins TRBV4-2 and TRBJ2-7; the D gene is possibly TRBD2 (6 bases). Germline V gene sequence: CDR1 LGHNA, CDR2 YNFKEQ. The CDR3 has 16 residues. V was trimmed by 1 base and J by 2 bases, leaving 15 bases between them. CDR3 DNA sequence: TGTGCCAGCAGCCAAGTGATGACTAGAAGGACCTACGAGCAGTACTTC. Encoded protein: CASSQVMTRRTYEQYF.

The rearrangement uses TRBV5-1 and TRBJ1-2, with TRBD1 as a possible D gene (5 bases). The CDR3 is made up of 13 amino acids. Germline V gives CDR1 SGHRS, CDR2 YFSETQ. V was trimmed by 4 bases and J by 4 bases, leaving 11 bases between them. In nucleotides, the CDR3 is TGCGCCAGCAGCCCCGACAGCCTCTATGGCTACACCTTC. Its protein product is CASSPDSLYGYTF. Full variable domain (rest looked up from reference TRBV5-1 and TRBJ1-2): KAGVTQTPRYLIKTRGQQVTLSCSPISGHRSVSWYQQTPGQGLQFLFEYFSETQRNKGNFPGRFSGRQFSNSRSEMNVSTLELGDSALYLCASSPDSLYGYTFGSGTRLTVV.

This clone has only a few counts. This rearrangement joins TRBV30 to TRBJ1-1; D is undetermined. V was pared by 2 bases and J by 5 bases, with 6 bases between. The CDR3 totals 11 residues. Germline-derived CDR1 and CDR2 are GTSNPN and SVGIG (reference sequence). The CDR3 DNA reads as TGTGCCTGGAGTTGGGAGACTGAAGCTTTCTTT. This gives the protein CAWSWETEAFF.

The chain couples TRBV11-3 to TRBJ2-2; 7 bases fit TRBD2. The J segment lost 2 bases and the V segment lost 0 bases, leaving 9 bases of the junction unmatched. Germline CDR1 SGHNT, CDR2 YENEEA. The CDR3 loop spans 18 amino acids. The chain's CDR3 is CASSLEWGGRGNTGELFF. DNA of the CDR3: TGTGCCAGCAGCTTAGAATGGGGGGGTAGGGGAAACACCGGGGAGCTGTTTTTT.

The chain recombines TRBV6-6 with TRBJ1-1, with 10 bases identical to TRBD1. CDR1 and CDR2 (germline): MNHNY, SVGAGI (reference sequence). V trimming: 5 bases; J trimming: 5 bases; junction bases outside the gene matches: 11. The CDR3 is 16 residues long. This chain's CDR3 is CASSTRDRGSGTEAFF. The CDR3 DNA reads TGTGCCAGCAGTACCCGGGACAGGGGATCGGGGACTGAAGCTTTCTTT.

The chain links TRBV10-2 to TRBJ2-2, with 12 nucleotides matching TRBD2. Trimming cost V 6 bases and J 6 bases; bases outside gene matches: 8. The CDR3 extends over 16 amino acids. Germline lookup yields CDR1 WSHSY and CDR2 SAAADI. The CDR3 is CASRLAGGQSAGELFF. The CDR3 coding sequence is TGCGCCAGCAGACTAGCGGGGGGCCAGTCAGCCGGGGAGCTGTTTTTT.

The rearrangement joins TRBV19 to TRBJ2-6, with D possibly being TRBD1 (5 bases). CDR1 and CDR2 (germline): LNHDA, SQIVND (reference sequence). The CDR3 length is 20 residues. The V and J ends lost 1 base and 1 base respectively, with 20 bases between them. In DNA, the CDR3 is TGTGCCAGTAGTATAGGGCAGGGTTCTTGGTCCTCTTCTGGGGCCAACGTCCTGACTTTC. The encoded protein is CASSIGQGSWSSSGANVLTF.

The chain joins TRBV4-2 to TRBJ2-2, with D hard to call. Germline CDR1 and CDR2: LGHNA and YNFKEQ. CDR3 length equals 14 residues. V was cut by 1 base and J by 3 bases, with 6 bases left in between. For the CDR3, the DNA is TGTGCCAGCAGCCAAGTCCAGGACACCGGGGAGCTGTTTTTT. Residues: CASSQVQDTGELFF.

This clone was seen at least ten times. The chain is built from TRBV6-4 and TRBJ1-1, with TRBD1 matching 7 bases. Germline V gene data show CDR1 as MRHNA and CDR2 as SNTAGT. The CDR3 covers 14 residues. Losses at the gene ends were 3 bases for V and 1 base for J; bases not matched to a gene: 2. CDR3 residues: CASSEGTANTEAFF. CDR3 bases: TGTGCCAGCAGTGAGGGGACAGCGAACACTGAAGCTTTCTTT.

The rearrangement uses TRBV6-5 and TRBJ1-4, with TRBD1 matching 9 bases. The length of the CDR3 is 15 residues. Germline loops: CDR1 MNHEY, CDR2 SVGAGI. J gave up 2 bases and V 5 bases, and 3 bases lay outside the gene matches. Here the CDR3 DNA reads TGTGCCAGCAGTACAGGGGGCCTGACTAATGAAAAACTGTTTTTT. It translates to CASSTGGLTNEKLFF.

J is TRBJ2-1 and V is TRBV4-2; a possible D gene is TRBD1 (6 bases). Germline CDR1 LGHNA, CDR2 YNFKEQ. Trimming removed 2 bases from V and 2 bases from J, with 10 bases in between. CDR3 length: 15 residues. This CDR3 reads CASSQLQGPYNEQFF. CDR3 coding DNA: TGTGCCAGCAGCCAACTACAGGGCCCCTACAATGAGCAGTTCTTC.

The chain links TRBV5-4 to TRBJ1-6, with D hard to call. Per germline, CDR1 SGHNT and CDR2 YYREEE (reference sequence). The CDR3 has 17 amino acids. Deletions cut 3 bases from V and 6 bases from J, with 19 bases between. The CDR3 reads CASSSDLNQASNSPLHF. In DNA, the CDR3 is TGTGCCAGCAGCTCCGACCTGAACCAAGCGAGTAATTCACCCCTCCACTTT.

The chain links TRBV19 to TRBJ2-7, with D perhaps TRBD2 (6 bases). V lost 5 bases to trimming and J lost 7 bases, with 12 bases between them. Germline lookup yields CDR1 LNHDA and CDR2 SQIVND (reference sequence). The CDR3 totals 12 residues. The chain's CDR3 is CASSLRRGEQYF. CDR3 DNA: TGTGCCAGTAGTCTCCGACGGGGGGAGCAGTACTTC.